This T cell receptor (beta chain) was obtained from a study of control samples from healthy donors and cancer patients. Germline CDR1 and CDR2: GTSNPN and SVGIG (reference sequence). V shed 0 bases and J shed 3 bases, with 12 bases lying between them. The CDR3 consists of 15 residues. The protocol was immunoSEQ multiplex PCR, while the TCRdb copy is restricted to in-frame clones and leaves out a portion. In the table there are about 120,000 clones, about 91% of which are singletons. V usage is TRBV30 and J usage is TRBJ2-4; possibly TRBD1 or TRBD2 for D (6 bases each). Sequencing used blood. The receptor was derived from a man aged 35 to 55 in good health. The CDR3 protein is CAWSVGGGGKNIQYF. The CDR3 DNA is TGTGCCTGGAGTGTCGGGGGCGGCGGCAAAAACATTCAGTACTTC.